This TCR beta chain was captured by sequencing in a study of blood T cell repertoires in COVID-19. As for the study in general: Samples of COVID-19 (acute and convalescent) were obtained from the United States, Italy and Spain. Sample material is recorded as cDNA or gDNA derived from T cells, B-cell-depleted T cells, or PBMCs.

Only one count was recorded for this clone. CDR1 is MNHEY, CDR2 SVGAGI, per germline. The V gene lost 6 bases and the J gene lost 2 bases, with 13 bases spanning the gap. The length of the CDR3 is 14 residues. As originally analysed: Counts of nucleated cells, estimated from reference gene primer amplification, were obtained. Clones were read by immunoSEQ multiplex PCR, and TCRdb kept only the in-frame ones, dropping some. That table furnishes V, J and clone size, whereas the DNA furnished D and trimming. The sample has some 190,000 clones, roughly 84% seen once; the top ten hold under 12%. The sample comprised peripheral blood. This clonotype was sampled from a woman older than 75 with active or convalescent COVID-19. This sequence joins TRBV6-5 and TRBJ1-2; a weak D match, TRBD1 (6 bases). This CDR3 is CASSYQQGNYGYTF. The CDR3 nucleotides are TGTGCCAGCAGCTACCAACAGGGCAACTATGGCTACACCTTC.